The TCR beta chain under discussion was sequenced for a study of T cell responses to AZD1222 COVID-19 vaccine (dated by TCRdb to about 2021). Notes on the research overall: A total of 230 to 250 trial participants underwent TCR sequencing, of whom 200 to 220 had received two doses of AZD1222 and 26 had received two doses of the MenACWY control vaccine. Trial participants were enrolled by age into subgroups of 18-55, 56-69 and 70-plus years, and around 150, 29 and 61 TCR-sequenced participants, respectively, were included in these subgroups.

Note on this clone: Its antigen is currently not known. Qualities for individual bases were not recorded, and no much larger clone is one base off.

Sample time point, as interpreted from the label and publication: baseline before first vaccination. Read against the paper, the sample's treatment or condition label means: meningococcal conjugate vaccine given as trial control. Samples from vaccinated people were obtained from the UK trials COV001 and COV002, which included a single-blind randomized controlled phase 2/3 trial of AZD1222 (ChAdOx1 nCoV-19) in healthy adults. Trial participant PBMC samples were collected at day 0 and day 28 after the second dose for TCRbeta chain sequencing. Results and caveats for the whole study, not just this receptor: Most participants were white British and females outnumbered males, and the authors suggested that clonal diversity may have been underestimated. A significant rise in spike-specific TCR breadth and depth was observed after two AZD1222 doses relative to day 0 and relative to MenACWY recipients. No day 14 peak-response samples were available, so repertoires were characterized only after the peak T cell response. In the small 56-69-year group, the increase in depth fell short of significance, most likely because of low power. Only 5 to 7 AZD1222 recipients were SARS-CoV-2 seropositive at baseline, limiting conclusions about previously exposed vaccinees. Reportedly, close to half of the unique spike-specific TCRs recognized epitopes lying outside the regions that are mutated in the B.1.351 and B.1.1.7 variants. The whole spike protein was spanned by vaccine-associated CD4 TCRs, and dominant responses were seen in regions 160-218 and 743-854.

V is reduced by 1 base and J by 2 bases, leaving a spacing of 13 bases between them. The CDR3 spans 16 residues, from the cysteine through the phenylalanine. Kept here is only the CDR3 DNA, which spans 48 bases and is read in frame from base 1. CDR1 and CDR2 (MGHRA, YSYEKL) derive from the germline V gene. The CDR3 regions of human TCRbeta chains were analyzed by immunosequencing. Under the source paper's analysis protocol: TCRs in the repertoires were matched against a reference library of SARS-CoV-2-specific TCRs that had been generated with the MIRA antigen-specificity platform. Breadth meant the fraction of unique TCRs that were SARS-CoV-2-associated, whereas depth meant the fraction of total T cells that were SARS-CoV-2-associated. Using the MIRA data, each spike-specific TCR was assigned both to the spike region to which the TCR was reactive and to a CD4 or CD8 class. Log10-transformed breadth and depth values were compared by one-way ANOVA with Sidak's multiple comparisons tests. What TCRdb holds here is the immuneACCESS table cut down to in-frame rearrangements. Part of the clones is not present; checked against another copy, under half of the missing clones reflect an unresolved V gene, and the others are unexplained. The V and J calls and the clone size are those of that table, but D and trimming were determined from the DNA. In this sample the table shows approximately 77,000 clones, approximately 90% of which occur a single time. Roughly 6.8% of the sample belongs to the ten largest clones.

This specimen consisted of peripheral blood, obtained on day 0 of MenACWY control vaccination. The chain uses TRBV4-1 and TRBJ2-3; no D gene can be assigned with confidence. This sequence was found in an adult in good health. The CDR3 here reads CASSQGGFGNTDTQYF. The bases read TGCGCCAGCAGCCAAGGCGGTTTTGGGAACACAGATACGCAGTATTTT.